The entry below describes one T cell receptor (beta chain). Only in-frame clones appear in the TCRdb table, and some are missing; sequencing was by immunoSEQ multiplex PCR. The sample lists some 250,000 clones, approximately 83% occurring once. V lost 4 bases and J 9 bases, leaving 17 bases between the germline ends. The CDR3 loop spans 15 amino acids. Germline V CDR1 and CDR2: SGDLS, YYNGEE. Self-reported history from a screening survey and questionnaire set each donor's cohort. These data are taken from a study of blood T cell repertoires in COVID-19. Study information: The United States, Italy and Spain provided the acute and convalescent COVID-19 samples.

J is TRBJ1-6 and V is TRBV9, with D possibly TRBD1 on 6 matching bases. The clonotype originates from a woman in her forties or fifties who had recovered from COVID-19. Material for sequencing was PBMCs or T cells enriched from blood (not recorded which). CDR3 protein: CASSPGGRESSPLHF. The CDR3 nucleotides are TGTGCCAGCAGCCCGGGGGGCAGGGAGAGTTCACCCCTCCACTTT.